This T cell receptor (beta chain) appears in the sequencing data of a study of breast tumors, draining lymph nodes, adjacent tissues. Study-wide results and caveats: Luminal-like breast cancer showed significantly greater tumor-nontumor repertoire similarity than basal-like breast cancer did. Data only fit, rather than demonstrated, lymph node origin of most tumor T cells.

V lost 7 bases and J lost 5, with 15 bases in between. The CDR3 covers 14 residues. Germline CDR1 and CDR2: SEHNR and FQNEAQ (reference sequence). One entry per CDR3 protein, called by TCRdb with MiXCR from the multiplex PCR reads. The table has 200,000 or so distinct CDR3 sequences, around 33% seen once. Axillary draining lymph nodes of breast cancer patients supplied the node samples. There are many counts of this clonotype. Its antigen remains unidentified. The chain uses TRBV7-9 and TRBJ2-4; weak D call: TRBD2 (7 bases). Sequencing was done on a sample of axillary lymph node tissue. The TCR originated in a female donor with breast cancer. Some clones in this sample may be carry-over from other donors' samples. In DNA, the CDR3 is TGTGCCAGCACCCAAGGCGGGGGCCAAAACATTCAGTACTTC. Its protein is CASTQGGGQNIQYF.